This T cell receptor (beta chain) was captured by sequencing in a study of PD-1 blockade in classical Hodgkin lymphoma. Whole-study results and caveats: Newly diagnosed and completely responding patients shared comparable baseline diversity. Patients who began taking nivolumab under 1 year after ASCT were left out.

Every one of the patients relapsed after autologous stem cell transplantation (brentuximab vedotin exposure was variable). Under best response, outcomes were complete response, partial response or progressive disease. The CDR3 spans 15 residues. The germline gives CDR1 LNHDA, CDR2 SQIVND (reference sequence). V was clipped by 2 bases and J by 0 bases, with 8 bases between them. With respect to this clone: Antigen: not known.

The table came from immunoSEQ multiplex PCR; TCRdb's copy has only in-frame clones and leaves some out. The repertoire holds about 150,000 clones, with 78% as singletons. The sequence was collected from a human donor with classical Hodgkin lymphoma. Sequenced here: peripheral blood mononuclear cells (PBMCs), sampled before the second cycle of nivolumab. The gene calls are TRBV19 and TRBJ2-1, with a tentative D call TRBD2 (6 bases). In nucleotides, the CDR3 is TGTGCCAGTAGTATACTAGCGAACTCCTACAATGAGCAGTTCTTC. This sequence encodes CASSILANSYNEQFF.